This note documents a single T cell receptor beta chain sequence. CDR3 size: 16 residues. The germline CDR1 and CDR2 sequences are LNHDA and SQIVND (reference sequence). Deletions cut 7 bases from V and 4 bases from J, with 20 bases between. These data are taken from a study of blood T cell repertoires in COVID-19. On the study more broadly: Researchers got acute and convalescent COVID-19 samples from the United States, Italy and Spain. From T cells, B-cell-depleted T cells, or PBMCs came the material, which was cDNA or gDNA.

Sequenced by immunoSEQ multiplex PCR; TCRdb stores in-frame clones only, minus some. The top ten clones hold approximately 15% of a sample with fewer than 80,000 clones, 78% of them seen once. The origin of this receptor is a man between 60 and 75 years old with COVID-19, enrolled during active disease. Specimen: peripheral blood. The V call is TRBV19, the J call TRBJ2-1; weak D call: TRBD2 (6 bases). The CDR3 reads CASNIRQHSGYNEQFF. For the CDR3, the DNA is TGTGCCAGTAATATCCGACAGCACAGCGGGTACAATGAGCAGTTCTTC.